Shown below are 26 T cell receptor beta chains from a single sample sequenced in a study of T-cell reconstitution after alpha-beta-depleted transplantation in children. Preparation of the TCRbeta library used unique molecular identifiers. TCRdb fed the PCR reads into MiXCR, producing one record per CDR3 protein. Of some 500,000 distinct CDR3 sequences detected, around 17% appear once; the ten largest clones hold around 3.3%. Source: PBMCs from the stem cell graft donor, taken from the stem cell graft. These TCRs come from a human donor who donated a stem cell graft to a child with acute lymphoblastic leukemia.

This chain connects TRBV20-1 to TRBJ1-4, with TRBD1 as a possible D gene (5 bases). Germline V CDR1 and CDR2: DFQATT, SNEGSKA (reference sequence). The length of the CDR3 is 14 residues. Deletions cut 2 bases from V and 8 bases from J, with 15 bases between. As DNA, the CDR3 is TGCAGTGCTAGAAAGGTGGGGCTGGCAGAAAAACTGTTTTTT. Its translation: CSARKVGLAEKLFF.

This clonotype was observed a few times. The chain joins TRBV20-1 to TRBJ2-3; D is possibly TRBD2 (6 bases). Deletions cut 0 bases from V and 4 bases from J, with 23 bases between. Germline CDR1 and CDR2: DFQATT and SNEGSKA (reference sequence). The CDR3 sequence is 18 residues long. CDR3 sequence: CSARDPLSGEVPSDTQYF. The CDR3 DNA reads as TGCAGTGCTAGAGATCCTCTCTCCGGGGAGGTACCTTCAGATACGCAGTATTTT.

This clonotype showed up many times. This chain links TRBV5-1 with TRBJ1-1; D is unresolved. Trimming removed 0 bases from V and 1 base from J, with 4 bases in between. The CDR3 contains 13 residues. CDR1 and CDR2 from the germline V gene are SGHRS and YFSETQ. CDR3 DNA: TGCGCCAGCAGCTTGGGGGGGAACACTGAAGCTTTCTTT. Protein product: CASSLGGNTEAFF.

The genes are TRBV7-3 and TRBJ2-7; no reliable D call. Germline V CDR1 and CDR2: SGHTA, FQGTGA. Trimming left V 2 bases short and J 6 bases short, with 14 bases between. The CDR3 has 14 residues. In DNA form, the CDR3 reads TGTGCCAGCAGCTTATCCGGCTCCCGCGCCGAGCAGTACTTC. The encoded protein is CASSLSGSRAEQYF.

This clonotype was seen only a few times. The genes are TRBV7-8 and TRBJ2-3, with D possibly being TRBD1 or TRBD2 (5 bases each). CDR1 and CDR2 from the germline V gene are SGHVS and FQNEAQ. This CDR3 spans 13 amino acids. With 3 bases removed from V and 9 bases from J, the gap between germline ends came to 13 bases. CDR3 coding DNA: TGTGCCAGCAGCTTGGAGGCAGGGTCAACGCAGTATTTT. This sequence encodes CASSLEAGSTQYF.

Here the CDR3 reads CASAGGSTDTQYF. The DNA for the CDR3 is TGCGCCAGTGCGGGGGGCAGCACAGATACGCAGTATTTT. V gene TRBV5-1 combines with J gene TRBJ2-3, with TRBD2 identical over 8 bases. The CDR3 covers 13 residues. Losses at the gene ends were 8 bases for V and 0 bases for J; bases not matched to a gene: 2. Per germline, CDR1 SGHRS and CDR2 YFSETQ.

As for this clonotype: Being one base from a much bigger clone, this may be a read error. This sequence joins TRBV12-3 or TRBV12-4 and TRBJ2-1; D ambiguous. V lost 3 bases to trimming and J lost 7 bases, with 19 bases between them. CDR3 length equals 16 residues. CDR3 region: CASSFLPPISRNEQFF. In DNA form, the CDR3 reads TGTGCCAGCAGTTTTCTCCCACCAATCAGTCGGAATGAGCAGTTCTTC.

This clonotype has only a few counts. J is TRBJ2-7 and V is TRBV7-9; 8 positions match TRBD1. V was pared by 3 bases and J by 0 bases, with 7 bases of the junction left unmatched. The CDR3 length is 16 residues. The germline CDR1 and CDR2 sequences are SEHNR and FQNEAQ (reference sequence). The CDR3 bases are TGTGCCAGCAGCTTGCGTCAAGGACAGGGCTCCTACGAGCAGTACTTC. Its translation: CASSLRQGQGSYEQYF.

The sample holds many counts of this clonotype. The gene calls are TRBV5-1 and TRBJ2-5, with no clear D. Germline-derived CDR1 and CDR2 are SGHRS and YFSETQ. Trimming took off 0 bases at V and 2 bases at J, with 8 bases between the two ends. The CDR3 is 14 residues long. CDR3 residues: CASSLGPSQETQYF. DNA for the CDR3: TGCGCCAGCAGCTTGGGGCCTTCGCAAGAGACCCAGTACTTC.

This clonotype has at least ten counts. The chain links TRBV5-1 to TRBJ1-5; no firm D call. The CDR3 spans 13 residues. V was clipped by 2 bases and J by 1 base, with 4 bases between them. Per germline, CDR1 SGHRS and CDR2 YFSETQ. The DNA of the CDR3 is TGCGCCAGCAGCTTACAGAGCAATCAGCCCCAGCATTTT. This encodes CASSLQSNQPQHF.

J is TRBJ2-2 and V is TRBV7-9, with 8 nucleotides matching TRBD1. Germline V gene data show CDR1 as SEHNR and CDR2 as FQNEAQ (reference sequence). The V segment lost 3 bases and the J segment 1 base; nucleotides outside the gene matches: 4. The CDR3 loop spans 16 amino acids. CDR3 coding DNA: TGTGCCAGCAGCTTCTCCGGGACAGGGAACACCGGGGAGCTGTTTTTT. It codes for CASSFSGTGNTGELFF.

The chain has TRBV6-2 or TRBV6-3 and TRBJ2-1, with 12 bases matching TRBD2. Trimming cost V 6 bases and J 8 bases; bases outside gene matches: 8. CDR1 is MNHEY and CDR2 is SVGEGT in the germline V gene. This CDR3 spans 15 amino acids. The CDR3 loop is CASRQLAGGGDEQFF. The CDR3 DNA follows: TGTGCCAGCAGACAACTAGCGGGAGGAGGGGATGAGCAGTTCTTC.

In this sample, this clonotype turned up a few times. The chain couples TRBV20-1 to TRBJ2-4; TRBD2 matches at 8 bases. The CDR3 is 14 amino acids. V lost 3 bases to trimming and J lost 7 bases; unmatched junction nucleotides: 8. CDR1 is DFQATT and CDR2 is SNEGSKA in the germline V gene (reference sequence). The CDR3, as DNA: TGCAGTGCTAGTCCCAGCGGGAGTACGAACATTCAGTACTTC. Amino acid sequence: CSASPSGSTNIQYF.

This clonotype occurred a few times. The chain joins TRBV7-9 to TRBJ2-3, with D perhaps assigned TRBD1 or TRBD2 (6 bases each). Trimming shortened V by 3 bases and J by 1 base, and 17 bases separated the two germline ends. CDR3 size: 17 residues. CDR1 and CDR2 (germline): SEHNR, FQNEAQ (reference sequence). Written as DNA, the CDR3 is TGTGCCAGCAGCTTTAACAGGGAGGAACTCGGCACAGATACGCAGTATTTT. It codes for CASSFNREELGTDTQYF.

Remarks on this clonotype: One end of the junction fails to match germline, which may point to a read error. This chain uses TRBV6-4 with TRBJ2-5, with TRBD2 matching 7 bases. CDR1 MRHNA and CDR2 SNTAGT come from the germline V gene. CDR3 size: 15 residues. The CDR3 region is CASSNSPGGVETQYF. The CDR3 region has the DNA TGTGCCAGCAGTAACTCCCCGGGGGGAGTGGAGACCCAGTACTTC.

This clonotype was recorded a few times. The J gene is TRBJ1-5, the V gene TRBV5-1, with 10 bases fitting TRBD1. The CDR3 spans 16 residues. V was pared by 0 bases and J by 4 bases, with 4 bases of the junction left unmatched. Germline CDR1 SGHRS, CDR2 YFSETQ. CDR3 in DNA: TGCGCCAGCAGCTTGGGCCTGGACAGGGGGAATCAGCCCCAGCATTTT. It encodes CASSLGLDRGNQPQHF.

The gene calls are TRBV12-3 or TRBV12-4 and TRBJ2-3; 9 bases agree with TRBD2. This CDR3 spans 17 amino acids. The V gene end was trimmed by 5 bases and the J gene end by 3 bases; junction bases not matched to a gene: 12. CDR3 sequence: CASSPSTGTSRTDTQYF. The CDR3 bases are TGTGCCAGCAGTCCTTCAACCGGGACTAGCAGGACAGATACGCAGTATTTT.

The rearrangement links TRBV11-2 to TRBJ2-3; the match to TRBD2 covers 8 bases. Trimming at V came to 8 bases and at J to 5 bases, leaving 12 bases not matched to a gene. Looked up from germline, CDR1 is SGHAT and CDR2 is FQNNGV. This CDR3 region has 15 residues. DNA of the CDR3: TGTGCCAGCTGGCTCAGCGGGAGTGGTCGAGATACGCAGTATTTT. Translating gives CASWLSGSGRDTQYF.

Of note for this clonotype: At one end, the junction sequence differs from germline, possibly due to a read error. The chain has TRBV5-1 and TRBJ1-3, with TRBD1 identical over 7 bases. CDR1 is SGHRS and CDR2 is YFSETQ in the germline V gene. The length of the CDR3 is 17 residues. The CDR3 nucleotides read TGCGCCAGCAGTTTGGGACAGTCCACGAGCTCTGGAAACACCATATATTTT. Protein product: CASSLGQSTSSGNTIYF.

The chain combines TRBV20-1 with TRBJ1-2, with 7 nucleotides matching TRBD1. Trimming cost V 6 bases and J 2 bases; bases outside gene matches: 6. Germline V gene sequence: CDR1 DFQATT, CDR2 SNEGSKA (reference sequence). This CDR3 contains 13 residues. In DNA, the CDR3 is TGCAGTGCCCCTGGACAGGAGAACTATGGCTACACCTTC. It specifies CSAPGQENYGYTF.

This clonotype was seen only a few times. The chain is built from TRBV14 and TRBJ1-1, with D tentatively TRBD1 (5 bases). The germline CDR1 and CDR2 sequences are SGHDN and FVKESK. The CDR3 spans 13 residues. The ends were cut back, 3 bases at V and 6 bases at J, with 11 bases in the middle. CDR3 nucleotide sequence: TGTGCCAGCAGCCAGGGGGGGGATCCTGAAGCTTTCTTT. It specifies CASSQGGDPEAFF.

The DNA for the CDR3 is TGTGCCAGCTCACCAGAGGGACAGGGACGGAGTGAAAAACTGTTTTTT. This codes for CASSPEGQGRSEKLFF. The chain combines TRBV18 with TRBJ1-4, with TRBD1 matching 9 bases. Germline trimming cut 2 bases from V and 7 bases from J; bases unmatched to any gene: 8. Germline V gives CDR1 KGHSH, CDR2 LQKENI. The CDR3 consists of 16 residues.

This clonotype was recorded a few times. The chain joins TRBV20-1 to TRBJ2-7; 11 bases agree with TRBD2. The ends lost 0 bases at V and 4 bases at J; junction bases unmatched: 5. The CDR3 covers 15 residues. Per germline, CDR1 DFQATT and CDR2 SNEGSKA (reference sequence). CDR3 amino acids: CSARDWTSGSYEQYF. The CDR3 DNA reads as TGCAGTGCTAGAGATTGGACTAGCGGGTCGTACGAGCAGTACTTC.

V is TRBV5-1 and J is TRBJ1-1, with D maybe TRBD1 (6 bases). The length of the CDR3 is 15 residues. The germline V and J ends were trimmed by 2 bases and 1 base, with 12 bases remaining between them. CDR1 and CDR2 from the germline V gene are SGHRS and YFSETQ. In DNA form, the CDR3 reads TGCGCCAGCAGCTTAGGACAGCCCGCGAACACTGAAGCTTTCTTT. This translates into CASSLGQPANTEAFF.

This clonotype was picked up a small number of times. The genes are TRBV20-1 and TRBJ2-5, with TRBD1 matching 9 bases. The CDR3 is made up of 14 amino acids. Germline assignment: CDR1 DFQATT and CDR2 SNEGSKA (reference sequence). The ends lost 1 base at V and 4 bases at J; junction bases unmatched: 4. CDR3 sequence reads: CSARGTGAGETQYF. The CDR3 DNA follows: TGCAGTGCTAGAGGGACAGGGGCGGGAGAGACCCAGTACTTC.

This clonotype was counted only a few times. The rearrangement uses TRBV14 and TRBJ2-2, with 10 nucleotides matching TRBD2. The ends lost 7 bases at V and 6 bases at J; junction bases unmatched: 5. The CDR3 runs to 14 residues. The germline gives CDR1 SGHDN, CDR2 FVKESK. CDR3 DNA: TGTGCCAGCATGGTAGCGGGAGGTTCCGGGGAGCTGTTTTTT. The encoded protein is CASMVAGGSGELFF.